Below are 20 T cell receptor beta chains sequenced from a single sample in a study of OX40 agonist ivuxolimab in advanced cancers. Profiling relied on immunoSEQ multiplex PCR, and the TCRdb table lists in-frame clones only, not all of them. The sample records about 79,000 clones, roughly 87% being singletons. This material consisted of CD4+ or CD8+ T cells sorted from blood, taken in a trial of the OX40 agonist ivuxolimab. The receptor source for this set is an adult with an advanced solid tumor such as melanoma, head and neck, liver or kidney cancer.

The genes are TRBV18 and TRBJ2-7; weak D call: TRBD2 (5 bases). This CDR3 has 16 residues. The V end was cut by 6 bases, the J end by 0 bases, with 18 bases between. The germline V gene encodes CDR1 KGHSH and CDR2 LQKENI. Here the CDR3 reads CASSTGGVGSSYEQYV. CDR3 nucleotides: TGTGCCAGCTCCACCGGAGGAGTAGGATCCTCCTACGAGCAGTACGTC.

For this clone: At one of its ends the junction is not consistent with the germline gene, which may arise from a read error. The gene calls are TRBV10-3 and TRBJ1-2; TRBD1 is a possible D gene (6 bases). CDR1 is ENHRY and CDR2 is SYGVKD in the germline V gene. The CDR3 covers 11 residues. CDR3 coding DNA: TGTGCCACCAGTCCAGGGGATGGCTACACCTTC. Encoded protein: CATSPGDGYTF.

This clone was detected only a few times. This rearrangement joins TRBV14 to TRBJ1-1, with 10 bases matching TRBD1. V shed 4 bases and J 1 base; nucleotides not matched to a gene: 3. The V gene's germline CDR1 is SGHDN and CDR2 FVKESK. The CDR3 is 15 amino acids. The CDR3 reads CASSPRTGGNTEAFF. In nucleotides, the CDR3 is TGTGCCAGCAGCCCGCGGACAGGGGGGAACACTGAAGCTTTCTTT.

The rearrangement uses TRBV7-9 and TRBJ2-5; no clear D. Deletions cut 6 bases from V and 3 bases from J, with 5 bases between. There are 11 residues in the CDR3. Germline V gives CDR1 SEHNR, CDR2 FQNEAQ (reference sequence). The CDR3, as DNA: TGTGCCAGCAGACCCGAAGAGACCCAGTACTTC. Its translation is CASRPEETQYF.

The gene calls are TRBV7-2 and TRBJ1-5; D uncertain. Germline values: CDR1 SGHTA, CDR2 FQGNSA. V was shortened by 6 bases and J by 0 bases, with 12 bases between the two germline ends. The CDR3 has 15 residues. This CDR3 reads CASSSGMNSNQPQHF. As DNA, the CDR3 is TGTGCCAGCAGTTCCGGAATGAATAGCAATCAGCCCCAGCATTTT.

The chain employs TRBV19 and TRBJ2-3, with 9 bases lining up with TRBD2. This CDR3 is 15 amino acids long. From germline, CDR1 is LNHDA and CDR2 SQIVND (reference sequence). V trimming: 3 bases; J trimming: 2 bases; junction bases outside the gene matches: 3. In DNA form, the CDR3 reads TGTGCCAGTAGTATGCGGGGGGGGGCCACAGATACGCAGTATTTT. Its translation: CASSMRGGATDTQYF.

The V gene is TRBV19, the J gene TRBJ1-1; D gene ambiguous. The length of the CDR3 is 13 residues. V was cut by 0 bases and J by 4 bases, with 6 bases left in between. Per the germline V gene, CDR1 is LNHDA and CDR2 is SQIVND (reference sequence). The CDR3 DNA follows: TGTGCCAGTAGTATAGATGTAGGCACTGAAGCTTTCTTT. It is translated as CASSIDVGTEAFF.

This clone was seen only once. The chain recombines TRBV27 with TRBJ2-2, with unresolved D. The CDR3 consists of 15 residues. V dropped 1 base and J dropped 0 bases, with 6 bases sitting between them. The germline CDR1 and CDR2 sequences are MNHEY and SMNVEV (reference sequence). The DNA of the CDR3 is TGTGCCAGCAGTTTATTCAGCGCGAACACCGGGGAGCTGTTTTTT. Residues: CASSLFSANTGELFF.

A word on this clone: At the DNA level, this CDR3 is encoded by other sequences in the same sample as well. The chain has TRBV5-1 and TRBJ2-5; TRBD2 matches 7 bases. CDR1 is SGHRS and CDR2 is YFSETQ in the germline V gene. The trim removed 0 bases at V and 5 bases at J, leaving 13 bases unmatched. The CDR3 contains 17 residues. The CDR3 protein is CASSLGLAAGYEETQYF. DNA of the CDR3: TGCGCCAGCAGCTTGGGCCTCGCAGCGGGATACGAGGAGACCCAGTACTTC.

The V gene is TRBV18, the J gene TRBJ2-7; 7 nucleotides align to TRBD2. The CDR3 totals 16 residues. The trim removed 1 base at V and 3 bases at J, leaving 9 bases unmatched. The germline V gene has CDR1 KGHSH and CDR2 LQKENI. DNA of the CDR3: TGTGCCAGCTCACCACAGCGGGACTTCCCTTTCTACGAGCAGTACGTC. Amino acid sequence: CASSPQRDFPFYEQYV.

The chain uses TRBV4-1 and TRBJ2-1; 9 positions match TRBD1. V gave up 0 bases and J gave up 3 bases; unmatched junction bases: 3. This CDR3 comprises 16 residues. CDR1 is MGHRA, CDR2 YSYEKL, per germline. CDR3 sequence reads: CASSQEQGAFYNEQFF. The CDR3 DNA reads TGCGCCAGCAGCCAAGAACAGGGGGCATTCTACAATGAGCAGTTCTTC.

The rearrangement links TRBV18 to TRBJ1-1; D not resolved. Per the germline V gene, CDR1 is KGHSH and CDR2 is LQKENI. CDR3 length: 16 amino acids. The ends were cut back, 3 bases at V and 3 bases at J, with 17 bases in the middle. DNA for the CDR3: TGTGCCAGCTCACCGAACACCGACTCGAGGGACACTGAAGCTTTCTTT. Its protein product is CASSPNTDSRDTEAFF.

The chain combines TRBV7-2 with TRBJ2-1; the D is unclear. The CDR3 runs to 14 residues. V gave up 3 bases and J gave up 6 bases, with 12 bases separating them. Germline lookup yields CDR1 SGHTA and CDR2 FQGNSA. The CDR3 sequence: CASSFQFFVNEQFF. The CDR3 DNA reads TGTGCCAGCAGCTTCCAGTTCTTCGTCAATGAGCAGTTCTTC. The complete variable domain, with remaining parts taken from reference TRBV7-2 and TRBJ2-1, reads GAGVSQSPSNKVTEKGKDVELRCDPISGHTALYWYRQSLGQGLEFLIYFQGNSAPDKSGLPSDRFSAERTGGSVSTLTIQRTQQEDSAVYLCASSFQFFVNEQFFGPGTRLTVL.

This chain links TRBV30 with TRBJ2-7; maybe TRBD1 (6 bases). Germline V gene data show CDR1 as GTSNPN and CDR2 as SVGIG (reference sequence). There are 15 residues in the CDR3. V gave up 0 bases and J gave up 3 bases, with 15 bases separating them. The CDR3 loop is CAWSVPWQGIYEQYF. CDR3 bases: TGTGCCTGGAGTGTACCCTGGCAGGGGATCTACGAGCAGTACTTC.

The J gene is TRBJ1-2, the V gene TRBV19, with 8 bases matching TRBD1. Per germline, CDR1 LNHDA and CDR2 SQIVND (reference sequence). Unmatched junction bases numbered 5, after V lost 4 bases and J lost 4 bases. The CDR3 is made up of 14 amino acids. The CDR3 sequence is CASSTPGGAYGYTF. The CDR3 coding sequence is TGTGCCAGTAGTACCCCAGGGGGCGCCTATGGCTACACCTTC.

The V and J genes are TRBV30 and TRBJ2-7; no definite D call. The germline V gene has CDR1 GTSNPN and CDR2 SVGIG (reference sequence). Trimming removed 2 bases from V and 0 bases from J, with 17 bases in between. The CDR3 has 16 amino acids. CDR3 loop: CAWSPPSRLVSYEQYF. The CDR3 DNA is TGTGCCTGGAGTCCACCGTCACGGCTGGTCTCCTACGAGCAGTACTTC.

This clone was recorded only once. This chain links TRBV28 with TRBJ2-7; tentative D call: TRBD2 (5 bases). Germline V gene sequence: CDR1 MDHEN, CDR2 SYDVKM. The CDR3 is 13 residues long. V shed 4 bases and J shed 3 bases, with 10 bases lying between them. The CDR3 DNA reads as TGTGCCAGCAGTTCGCGGGCCCACTACGAGCAGTACGTC. Its protein is CASSSRAHYEQYV.

CDR3 residues: CASSLAWGRDTEAFF. The CDR3 region has the DNA TGCGCCAGCAGCTTGGCATGGGGGCGAGACACTGAAGCTTTCTTT. This sequence joins TRBV5-1 and TRBJ1-1; possible D gene TRBD1, 6 bases. Trimming removed 0 bases at V and 3 bases at J, with 12 bases between. CDR3 length: 15 amino acids. Germline CDR1 and CDR2: SGHRS and YFSETQ.

This chain joins TRBV2 and TRBJ1-4; D is unresolved. V lost 2 bases and J lost 0, with 10 bases in between. Germline V gene data show CDR1 as SNHLY and CDR2 as FYNNEI. The CDR3 loop spans 16 amino acids. The CDR3 loop is CASSEQTYATNEKLFF. CDR3 bases: TGTGCCAGCAGTGAACAGACCTATGCAACTAATGAAAAACTGTTTTTT. Using reference TRBV2 and TRBJ1-4 for the parts outside the CDR3, the full variable domain is EPEVTQTPSHQVTQMGQEVILRCVPISNHLYFYWYRQILGQKVEFLVSFYNNEISEKSEIFDDQFSVERPDGSNFTLKIRSTKLEDSAMYFCASSEQTYATNEKLFFGSGTQLSVL.

The chain uses TRBV28 and TRBJ1-2, with no clear D. Germline assignment: CDR1 MDHEN and CDR2 SYDVKM. Trimming took off 5 bases at V and 1 base at J, with 11 bases between the two ends. The CDR3 sequence is 14 residues long. The CDR3 coding sequence is TGTGCCAGCAGTCAATCGACGGTTAACTATGGCTACACCTTC. Amino acid sequence: CASSQSTVNYGYTF.